This section outlines one T cell receptor beta chain sequence together with its context. This clonotype has more than one count but fewer than ten. Its antigen is still unknown. There are no base qualities to consult, and no much larger clone falls within one base. Library prep was done by 5' RACE. The listed sequencing device is NextSeq 500. The TCR library protocol attached unique molecular identifiers to individual cDNA molecules to correct for sequencing error and PCR bias. TCR alpha and beta chains were both sequenced, and the abundances of alpha and beta sequences in each sample were closely correlated with each other. As for the original processing: Decombinator V4 was used to perform V gene, J gene and CDR3 annotation of TCR sequences. Expanded TCRs were defined as changing significantly between any two time points under a Poisson model with p below 0.0001. TCR abundances were normalised to the total number of TCRs sequenced in each sample and reported as counts per million. MAIT TCRs were defined by TRAV1-2 paired with TRAJ12, TRAJ20 or TRAJ33, and iNKT TCRs by TRAV10 paired with TRAJ18. VDJdb, accessed 1 November 2021, was searched for CMV, EBV and SARS-CoV-2 annotated TCRs, with TCRs annotated for multiple antigens excluded. TCRdb reran the public reads through fastp at Q25 and MiXCR, keeping productive beta chains. Identical CDR3 proteins give one entry, which carries the most common genes and DNA. TCRdb, rather than the study authors, made the V and J calls. This sample comprises about 76,000 distinct CDR3 sequences, roughly 15% of them detected only once. The ten biggest clones cover 9.5% to 15% of the sample.

The data derive from a study of early T cells in non-severe SARS-CoV-2 infection listed by TCRdb under 2021. With respect to the entire study: TCR sequencing used bulk RNA from unsorted whole blood, so alpha and beta chains could not be paired.

What the authors observed across the whole study: VDJdb matching was skewed toward anti-spike CD8 responses and likely underestimated virus-specific expansions, missing private and CD4 specificities.

The CDR3 goes from the cysteine to the phenylalanine over 13 residues. Of all the DNA, just the CDR3 is kept, 39 bases in frame from base 1. The germline V gene sets CDR1 to SGHVS and CDR2 to FNYEAQ. A case-control design nested within a healthcare worker cohort in London, UK, was used, with weekly nasopharyngeal swab PCR tests and blood sampling performed. Healthcare workers were enrolled in the week of the UK lockdown, from 23 to 31 March 2020, and were followed every week for up to 16 weeks. The V gene is TRBV7-6 and the J gene is TRBJ2-3; TRBD2 is a weak D gene call, 5 bases matching. Sequencing was performed on whole blood. This receptor was taken from an adult who was a healthcare worker with PCR-confirmed SARS-CoV-2 infection or an uninfected control (not recorded which). Read as DNA, the sequence is TGTGCTGTGAGCCAGCGGTACACAGATACGCAGTATTTT. The resulting protein is CAVSQRYTDTQYF.